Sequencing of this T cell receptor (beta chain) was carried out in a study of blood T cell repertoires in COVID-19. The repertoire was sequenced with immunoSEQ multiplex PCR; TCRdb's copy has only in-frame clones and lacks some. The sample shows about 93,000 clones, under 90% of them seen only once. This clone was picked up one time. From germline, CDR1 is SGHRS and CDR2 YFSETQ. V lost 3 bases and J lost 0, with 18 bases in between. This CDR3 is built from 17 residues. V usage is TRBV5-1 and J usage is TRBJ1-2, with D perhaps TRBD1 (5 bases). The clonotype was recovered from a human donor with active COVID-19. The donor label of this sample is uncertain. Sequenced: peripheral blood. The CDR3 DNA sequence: TGCGCCAGCAGCTCCGTTCTTGGGGCAGCTTCTAACTATGGCTACACCTTC. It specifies CASSSVLGAASNYGYTF.